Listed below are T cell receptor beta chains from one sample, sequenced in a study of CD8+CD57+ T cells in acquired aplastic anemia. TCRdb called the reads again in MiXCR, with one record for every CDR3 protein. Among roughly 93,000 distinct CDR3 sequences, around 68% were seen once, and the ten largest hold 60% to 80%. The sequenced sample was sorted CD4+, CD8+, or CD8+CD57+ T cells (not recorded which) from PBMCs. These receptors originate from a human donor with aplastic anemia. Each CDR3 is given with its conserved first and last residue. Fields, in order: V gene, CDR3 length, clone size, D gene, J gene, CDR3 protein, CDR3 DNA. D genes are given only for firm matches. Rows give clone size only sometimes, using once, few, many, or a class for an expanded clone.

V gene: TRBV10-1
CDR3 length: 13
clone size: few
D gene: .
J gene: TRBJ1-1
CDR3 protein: CASSATWDTEAFF
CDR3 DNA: TGCGCCAGCAGTGCGACGTGGGACACTGAAGCTTTCTTT

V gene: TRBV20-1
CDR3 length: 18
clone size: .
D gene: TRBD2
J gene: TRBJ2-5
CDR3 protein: CSARDFGLAGWGQETQYF
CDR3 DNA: TGCAGTGCTAGAGATTTCGGACTAGCGGGATGGGGTCAAGAGACCCAGTACTTC

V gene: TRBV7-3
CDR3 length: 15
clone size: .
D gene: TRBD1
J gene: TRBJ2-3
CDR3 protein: CASSVEGGNTDTQYF
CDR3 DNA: TGTGCCAGCAGCGTCGAAGGGGGCAATACAGATACGCAGTATTTT

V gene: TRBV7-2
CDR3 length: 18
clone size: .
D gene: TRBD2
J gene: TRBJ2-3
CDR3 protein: CASSLALAGATNTDTQYF
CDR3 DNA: TGTGCCAGCAGCTTAGCGCTAGCGGGGGCAACAAACACAGATACGCAGTATTTT

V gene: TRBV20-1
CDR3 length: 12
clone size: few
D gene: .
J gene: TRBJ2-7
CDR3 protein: CSASRDHDEQYF
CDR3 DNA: TGCAGTGCTAGCAGGGACCACGACGAGCAGTACTTC

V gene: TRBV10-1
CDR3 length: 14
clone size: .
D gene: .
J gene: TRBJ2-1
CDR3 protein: CASSATRNGNEQFF
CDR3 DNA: TGTGCCAGCAGTGCTACGAGGAATGGGAATGAGCAGTTCTTC

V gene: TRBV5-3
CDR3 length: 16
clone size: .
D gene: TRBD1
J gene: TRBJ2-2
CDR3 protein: CATASLGQVITGELFF
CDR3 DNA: TGTGCCACCGCCTCATTGGGACAGGTGATCACCGGGGAGCTGTTTTTT

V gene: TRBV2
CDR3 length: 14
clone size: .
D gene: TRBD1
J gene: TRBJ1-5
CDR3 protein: CASSLDRDGQPQHF
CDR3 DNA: TGTGCCAGCAGTTTGGACAGGGATGGACAGCCCCAGCATTTT

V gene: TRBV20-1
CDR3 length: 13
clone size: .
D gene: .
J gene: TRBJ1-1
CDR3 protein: CSARDSGGTEAFF
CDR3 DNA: TGCAGTGCTAGAGATAGTGGGGGAACTGAAGCTTTCTTT

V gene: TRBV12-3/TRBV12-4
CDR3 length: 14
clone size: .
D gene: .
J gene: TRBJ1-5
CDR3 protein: CASSLEGGDQPQHF
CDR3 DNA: TGTGCCAGCAGTTTAGAAGGGGGTGATCAGCCCCAGCATTTT

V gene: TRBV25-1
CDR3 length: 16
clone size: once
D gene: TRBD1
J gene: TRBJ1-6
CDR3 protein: CASSELTGVGDSPLHF
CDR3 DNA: TGTGCCAGCAGTGAATTGACAGGGGTGGGGGATTCACCCCTCCACTTT

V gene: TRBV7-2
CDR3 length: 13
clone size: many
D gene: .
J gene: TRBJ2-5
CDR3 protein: CASSLAGDETQYF
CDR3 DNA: TGTGCCAGCAGCTTAGCAGGGGACGAGACCCAGTACTTC

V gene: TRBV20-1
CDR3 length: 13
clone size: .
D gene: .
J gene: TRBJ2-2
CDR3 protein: CSARWTNTGELFF
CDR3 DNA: TGCAGTGCTAGATGGACGAACACCGGGGAGCTGTTTTTT

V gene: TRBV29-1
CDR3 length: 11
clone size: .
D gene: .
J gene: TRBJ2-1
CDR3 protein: CSVAWGNEQFF
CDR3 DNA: TGCAGCGTGGCCTGGGGCAATGAGCAGTTCTTC

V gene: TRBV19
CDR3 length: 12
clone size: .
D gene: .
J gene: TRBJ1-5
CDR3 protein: CASSYNNQPQHF
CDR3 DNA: TGTGCCAGCAGCTACAACAATCAGCCCCAGCATTTT

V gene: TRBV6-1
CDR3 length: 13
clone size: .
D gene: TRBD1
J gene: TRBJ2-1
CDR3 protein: CASSLDRGSEQFF
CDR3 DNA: TGTGCCAGCAGTCTAGACAGGGGTAGTGAGCAGTTCTTC

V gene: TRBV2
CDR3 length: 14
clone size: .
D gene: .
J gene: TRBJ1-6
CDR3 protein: CASRKGMVNSPLHF
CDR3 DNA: TGTGCCAGCAGGAAGGGGATGGTCAATTCACCCCTCCACTTT

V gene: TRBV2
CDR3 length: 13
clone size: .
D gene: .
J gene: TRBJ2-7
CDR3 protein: CASSGGGYYEQYF
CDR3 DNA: TGTGCCAGCAGTGGAGGGGGGTACTACGAGCAGTACTTC

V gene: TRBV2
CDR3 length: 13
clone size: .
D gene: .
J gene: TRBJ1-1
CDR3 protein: CASSEEQNTEAFF
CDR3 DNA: TGTGCCAGCAGTGAAGAGCAGAACACTGAAGCTTTCTTT

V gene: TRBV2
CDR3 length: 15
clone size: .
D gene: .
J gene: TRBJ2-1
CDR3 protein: CASSLAMSSYNEQFF
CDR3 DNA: TGTGCCAGCTCCCTAGCTATGAGCTCCTACAATGAGCAGTTCTTC

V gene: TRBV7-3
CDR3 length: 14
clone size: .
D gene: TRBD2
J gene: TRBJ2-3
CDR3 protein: CASSLGGRADTQYF
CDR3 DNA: TGTGCCAGCAGCTTAGGCGGGAGAGCAGATACGCAGTATTTT

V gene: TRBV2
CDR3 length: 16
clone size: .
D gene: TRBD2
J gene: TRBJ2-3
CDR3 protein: CASRSPSGGWLGTQYF
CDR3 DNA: TGTGCCAGCAGGAGCCCTAGCGGGGGGTGGTTAGGTACGCAGTATTTT

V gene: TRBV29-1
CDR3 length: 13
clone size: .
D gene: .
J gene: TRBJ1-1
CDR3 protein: CSVVGQFVTEAFF
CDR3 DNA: TGCAGCGTTGTAGGGCAATTTGTCACTGAAGCTTTCTTT

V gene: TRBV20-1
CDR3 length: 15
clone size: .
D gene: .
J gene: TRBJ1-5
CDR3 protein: CSASPGLGLSQPQHF
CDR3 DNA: TGCAGTGCTAGTCCCGGACTGGGTTTGAGTCAGCCCCAGCATTTT

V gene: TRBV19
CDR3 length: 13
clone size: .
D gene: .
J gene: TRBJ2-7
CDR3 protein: CASGQGPSYEQYF
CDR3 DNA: TGTGCCAGTGGGCAGGGCCCCTCCTACGAGCAGTACTTC

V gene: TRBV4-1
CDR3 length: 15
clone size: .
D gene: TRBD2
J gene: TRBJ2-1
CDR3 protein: CASSRLAGKRNERFF
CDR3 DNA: TGCGCCAGCAGCCGGCTAGCGGGGAAGCGGAATGAGCGGTTCTTC

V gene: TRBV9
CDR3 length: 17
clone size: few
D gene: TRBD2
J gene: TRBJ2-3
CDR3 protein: CASSARGGGAVTYTQYF
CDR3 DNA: TGTGCCAGCAGCGCCCGAGGCGGGGGGGCCGTCACGTATACGCAGTATTTT

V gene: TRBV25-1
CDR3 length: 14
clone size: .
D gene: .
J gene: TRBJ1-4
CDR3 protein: CASSERGVGEKLFF
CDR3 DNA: TGTGCCAGCAGTGAACGGGGGGTTGGGGAAAAACTGTTTTTT

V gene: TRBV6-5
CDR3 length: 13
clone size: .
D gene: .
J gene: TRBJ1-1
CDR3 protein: CASSSQGGTEAFF
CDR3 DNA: TGTGCCAGCAGTTCACAGGGTGGCACTGAAGCTTTCTTT

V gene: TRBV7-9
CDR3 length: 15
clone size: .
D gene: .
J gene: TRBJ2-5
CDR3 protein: CASSPPPGAKETQYF
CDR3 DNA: TGTGCCAGCAGCCCACCTCCGGGGGCTAAAGAGACCCAGTACTTC

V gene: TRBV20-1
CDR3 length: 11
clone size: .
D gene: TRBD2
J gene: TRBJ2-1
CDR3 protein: CSGAGGEGQFF
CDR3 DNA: TGCAGTGGAGCGGGAGGGGAGGGGCAGTTCTTC

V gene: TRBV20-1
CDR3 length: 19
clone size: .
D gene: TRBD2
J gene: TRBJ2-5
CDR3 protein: CSARQRTSGEWESLETQYF
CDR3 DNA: TGCAGTGCTCGACAACGGACTAGCGGGGAGTGGGAGTCGTTAGAGACCCAGTACTTC

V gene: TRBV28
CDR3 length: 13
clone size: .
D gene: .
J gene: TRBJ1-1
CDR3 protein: CASRNSGKTEAFF
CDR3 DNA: TGTGCCAGCAGGAACTCAGGGAAAACTGAAGCTTTCTTT

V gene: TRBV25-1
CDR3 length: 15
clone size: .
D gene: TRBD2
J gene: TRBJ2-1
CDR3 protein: CASSDYSGGVNEQFF
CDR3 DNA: TGTGCCAGCAGTGACTATAGCGGGGGGGTCAATGAGCAGTTCTTC

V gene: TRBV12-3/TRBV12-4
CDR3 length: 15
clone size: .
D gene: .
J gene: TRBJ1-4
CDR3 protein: CASTNLGIGHEKLFF
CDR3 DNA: TGTGCCAGCACTAACCTGGGGATCGGTCATGAAAAACTGTTTTTT

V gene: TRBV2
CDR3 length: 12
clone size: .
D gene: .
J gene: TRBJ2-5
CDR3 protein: CASSAVPETQYF
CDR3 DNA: TGTGCCAGCAGTGCTGTCCCCGAGACCCAGTACTTC

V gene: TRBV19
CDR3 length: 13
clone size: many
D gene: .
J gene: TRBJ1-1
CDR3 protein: CASRATGSTEAFF
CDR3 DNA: TGTGCCAGTAGAGCGACAGGTTCCACTGAAGCTTTCTTT

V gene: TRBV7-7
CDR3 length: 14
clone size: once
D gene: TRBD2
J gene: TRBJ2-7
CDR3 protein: CASSDSGSSYEQYF
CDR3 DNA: TGTGCTAGCAGCGATAGCGGGAGCTCCTACGAGCAGTACTTC

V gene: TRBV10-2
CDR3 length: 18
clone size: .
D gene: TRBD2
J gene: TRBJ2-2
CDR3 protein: CASSESGRGTSLAGELFF
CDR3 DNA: TGCGCCAGCAGTGAGTCAGGGCGAGGGACTAGTCTCGCCGGGGAGCTGTTTTTT

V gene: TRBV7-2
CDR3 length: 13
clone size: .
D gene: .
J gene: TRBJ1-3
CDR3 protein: CARSPLAGNTIYF
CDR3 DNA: TGTGCCAGGAGTCCTCTTGCCGGAAACACCATATATTTT

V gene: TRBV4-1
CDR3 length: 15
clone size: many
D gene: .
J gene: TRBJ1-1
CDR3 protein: CASSQVPGEFTEAFF
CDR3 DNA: TGCGCCAGCAGCCAAGTTCCAGGGGAGTTCACTGAAGCTTTCTTT

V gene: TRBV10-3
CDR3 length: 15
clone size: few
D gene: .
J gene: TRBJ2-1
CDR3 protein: CAISDLRAVYDEQFF
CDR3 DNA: TGTGCCATCAGTGATTTGAGGGCCGTATACGATGAGCAGTTCTTC

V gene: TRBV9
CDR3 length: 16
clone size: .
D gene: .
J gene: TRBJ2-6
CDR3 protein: CASSEGAGTGANVLTF
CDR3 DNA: TGTGCCAGCAGTGAAGGGGCAGGGACTGGGGCCAACGTCCTGACTTTC

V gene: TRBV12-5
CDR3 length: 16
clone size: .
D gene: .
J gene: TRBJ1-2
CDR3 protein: CASGFPNRTENYGYTF
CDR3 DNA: TGTGCTAGTGGTTTCCCAAATAGGACAGAGAACTATGGCTACACCTTC

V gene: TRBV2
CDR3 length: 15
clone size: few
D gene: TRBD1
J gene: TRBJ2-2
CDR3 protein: CASSLGQGNTGELFF
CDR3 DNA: TGTGCCAGCAGCTTAGGACAGGGGAACACCGGGGAGCTGTTTTTT

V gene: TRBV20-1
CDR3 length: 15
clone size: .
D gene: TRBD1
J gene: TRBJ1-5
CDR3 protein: CSAREPGTVNQPQHF
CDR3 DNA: TGCAGTGCTAGAGAGCCGGGGACAGTAAATCAGCCCCAGCATTTT

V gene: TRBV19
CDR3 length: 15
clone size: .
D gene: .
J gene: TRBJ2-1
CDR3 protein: CASSIKQDSYDEQFF
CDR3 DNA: TGTGCCAGTAGTATAAAGCAGGACTCCTACGATGAGCAGTTCTTC